Shown below are 6 T cell receptor beta chains from a single sample sequenced in a study of T cell responses to AZD1222 COVID-19 vaccine. TCRdb's table, derived via immunoSEQ multiplex PCR, lists solely in-frame clones and lacks some. The sample yields under 120,000 clones, roughly 90% seen once. Material: peripheral blood, obtained on day 0 of AZD1222 vaccination. These receptors all stem from an adult in good health.

This clone was seen only once. This chain joins TRBV28 and TRBJ2-4; the match to TRBD1 covers 8 bases. CDR1 and CDR2 (germline): MDHEN, SYDVKM. V gave up 5 bases and J gave up 0 bases; unmatched junction bases: 12. This CDR3 comprises 18 residues. The DNA for the CDR3 is TGTGCCAGCAGTACTCACTGGGACAGGATGAAAGCCAAAAACATTCAGTACTTC. It specifies CASSTHWDRMKAKNIQYF.

The rearrangement uses TRBV11-3 and TRBJ2-7, with D uncertain. Germline V gives CDR1 SGHNT, CDR2 YENEEA. V gave up 4 bases and J gave up 4 bases, with 20 bases separating them. The CDR3 is 16 amino acids. CDR3 nucleotide sequence: TGTGCCAGCAGCTCGAATGACTTGGACCTCCCTTACGAGCAGTACTTC. As protein: CASSSNDLDLPYEQYF.

The V call is TRBV5-1, the J call TRBJ2-7, with TRBD1 as a possible D gene (6 bases). V was shortened by 1 base and J by 4 bases, with 21 bases between the two germline ends. This CDR3 region has 17 residues. CDR1 and CDR2 (germline): SGHRS, YFSETQ. The CDR3 DNA follows: TGCGCCAGCAGCTTGCGTAGGGGGTGGTCACCCGCTTACGAGCAGTACTTC. Translating it yields CASSLRRGWSPAYEQYF. The full variable domain, with the rest looked up from reference TRBV5-1 and TRBJ2-7, is KAGVTQTPRYLIKTRGQQVTLSCSPISGHRSVSWYQQTPGQGLQFLFEYFSETQRNKGNFPGRFSGRQFSNSRSEMNVSTLELGDSALYLCASSLRRGWSPAYEQYFGPGTRLTVT.

The gene calls are TRBV4-2 and TRBJ2-3, with D perhaps being TRBD1 or TRBD2 (5 bases each). There are 14 residues in the CDR3. Trimming shortened V by 7 bases and J by 2 bases, and 13 bases separated the two germline ends. Per germline, CDR1 LGHNA and CDR2 YNFKEQ. The CDR3 DNA reads TGTGCCAGCACCGGGGCGGATCTCACAGATACGCAGTATTTT. It is translated as CASTGADLTDTQYF.

In its sample, this clone was seen once. This chain joins TRBV5-6 and TRBJ1-2; TRBD1 matches at 7 bases. V lost 0 bases to trimming and J lost 0 bases; unmatched junction nucleotides: 5. The length of the CDR3 is 16 residues. Germline V gene lookup returns CDR1 SGHDT and CDR2 YYEEEE. The DNA of the CDR3 is TGTGCCAGCAGCTTGGGTGCAGGGGGTACTAACTATGGCTACACCTTC. It codes for CASSLGAGGTNYGYTF.

The J gene is TRBJ1-2, the V gene TRBV5-6; 7 bases map to TRBD1. CDR1 and CDR2 from the germline V gene are SGHDT and YYEEEE. This CDR3 is built from 14 residues. After removal of 0 bases from V and 2 bases from J, the junction contained 1 base not matched to a gene. The CDR3, as DNA: TGTGCCAGCAGCTTGGTGGGACAGAACTATGGCTACACCTTC. As protein: CASSLVGQNYGYTF. The full variable domain, completed using reference TRBV5-6 and TRBJ1-2, is DAGVTQSPTHLIKTRGQQVTLRCSPKSGHDTVSWYQQALGQGPQFIFQYYEEEERQRGNFPDRFSGHQFPNYSSELNVNALLLGDSALYLCASSLVGQNYGYTFGSGTRLTVV.